The 8 T cell receptor beta chains below all came from one sample that was sequenced in a study of blood T cell repertoires in COVID-19. Some clones are missing from TCRdb's copy, which holds only in-frame ones; the method was immunoSEQ multiplex PCR. The sample holds about 210,000 clones; about 89% are singletons and the top ten take about 8.8%. The sample taken for sequencing was PBMCs or T cells enriched from blood (not recorded which). The receptors were gathered from a woman between 18 and 30 years old who had recovered from COVID-19.

This CDR3 reads CASSPGTGNNEQFF. CDR3 DNA sequence: TGCGCCAGCAGCCCCGGGACAGGCAACAATGAGCAGTTCTTC. This chain connects TRBV5-1 to TRBJ2-1; TRBD1 agrees at 8 bases. The trim removed 4 bases at V and 5 bases at J, leaving 5 bases unmatched. Germline V gene lookup returns CDR1 SGHRS and CDR2 YFSETQ. The CDR3 covers 14 residues.

This clone has only one observation. The chain links TRBV12-3 or TRBV12-4 to TRBJ1-6; TRBD1 might be the D (5 bases). The CDR3 has 13 amino acids. V lost 8 bases and J lost 7, with 12 bases in between. The CDR3 DNA reads as TGTGCCAGCGGGTCTGGGGGGAATTCACCCCTCCACTTT. It translates to CASGSGGNSPLHF.

The chain carries TRBV13 and TRBJ2-1, with TRBD2 matching over 10 bases. Germline V lookup: CDR1 PRHDT, CDR2 FYEKMQ (reference sequence). The CDR3 has 17 amino acids. V lost 5 bases and J lost 1; bases outside the gene matches: 8. The CDR3 sequence is CASSLQRAGGSYNEQFF. The CDR3 bases are TGTGCCAGCAGCCTCCAAAGAGCGGGGGGGTCCTACAATGAGCAGTTCTTC.

This clone occurred once. The CDR3 reads CATSTRTSGDRQTQYF. CDR3 bases: TGTGCCACCAGCACCCGGACTAGCGGGGATCGGCAGACCCAGTACTTC. The chain recombines TRBV15 with TRBJ2-5, with TRBD2 matching 12 bases. Per germline, CDR1 LNHNV and CDR2 YYDKDF (reference sequence). CDR3 length: 16 residues. Losses at the gene ends were 4 bases for V and 6 bases for J; bases not matched to a gene: 9.

This clone was found once. The chain joins TRBV5-1 to TRBJ2-1, with 12 bases lining up with TRBD2. The V segment lost 4 bases and the J segment 6 bases; nucleotides outside the gene matches: 8. In germline, CDR1 is SGHRS, CDR2 YFSETQ. The CDR3 is 16 amino acids. CDR3 sequence reads: CASSLELAGGLNEQFF. CDR3 DNA: TGCGCCAGCAGCCTGGAGCTAGCGGGGGGGCTCAATGAGCAGTTCTTC.

V is TRBV7-2 and J is TRBJ2-7; 10 bases are a match to TRBD2. The CDR3 contains 15 residues. The germline gives CDR1 SGHTA, CDR2 FQGNSA. The V gene end was trimmed by 4 bases and the J gene end by 3 bases; junction bases not matched to a gene: 6. CDR3: CASSWGLAGVYEQYF. The CDR3 region has the DNA TGTGCCAGCAGCTGGGGGCTAGCGGGGGTCTACGAGCAGTACTTC.

The chain has TRBV10-2 and TRBJ1-1, with D tentatively TRBD1 (5 bases). There are 14 residues in the CDR3. Germline V CDR1 and CDR2: WSHSY, SAAADI. V was pared by 6 bases and J by 0 bases, with 11 bases between. The CDR3 sequence: CASSQEGLNTEAFF. The CDR3 coding sequence is TGCGCCAGCAGCCAGGAGGGGTTGAACACTGAAGCTTTCTTT.

This chain joins TRBV2 and TRBJ1-1, with 10 bases aligning to TRBD1. This CDR3 region has 14 residues. Germline V gene sequence: CDR1 SNHLY, CDR2 FYNNEI. V lost 2 bases to trimming and J lost 5 bases; unmatched junction nucleotides: 2. Here the CDR3 DNA reads TGTGCCAGCAGTGAAACGGGACAGGGGACTGAAGCTTTCTTT. The encoded protein is CASSETGQGTEAFF.